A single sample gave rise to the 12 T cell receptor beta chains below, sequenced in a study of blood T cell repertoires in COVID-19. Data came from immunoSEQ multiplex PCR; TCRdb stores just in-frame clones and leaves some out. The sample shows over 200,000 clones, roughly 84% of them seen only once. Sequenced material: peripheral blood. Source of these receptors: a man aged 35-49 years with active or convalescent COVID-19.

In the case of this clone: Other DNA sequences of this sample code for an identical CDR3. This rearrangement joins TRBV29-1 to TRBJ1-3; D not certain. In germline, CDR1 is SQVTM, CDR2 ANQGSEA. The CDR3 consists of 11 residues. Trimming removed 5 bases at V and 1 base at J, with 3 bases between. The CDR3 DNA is TGCAGCGTTCCATCTGGAAACACCATATATTTT. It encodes CSVPSGNTIYF.

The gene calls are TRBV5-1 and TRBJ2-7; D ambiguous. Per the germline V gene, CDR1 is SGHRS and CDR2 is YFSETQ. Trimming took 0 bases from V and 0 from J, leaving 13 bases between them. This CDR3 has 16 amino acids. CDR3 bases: TGCGCCAGCAGCTTGGAAGGAACGGGTAGCTCCTACGAGCAGTACTTC. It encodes CASSLEGTGSSYEQYF.

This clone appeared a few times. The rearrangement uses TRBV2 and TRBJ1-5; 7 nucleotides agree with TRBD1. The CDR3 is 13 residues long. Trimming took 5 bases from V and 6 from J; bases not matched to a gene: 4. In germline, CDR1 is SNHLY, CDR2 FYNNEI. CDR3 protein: CASSQGGGQPQHF. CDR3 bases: TGTGCCAGCAGTCAGGGGGGAGGTCAGCCCCAGCATTTT. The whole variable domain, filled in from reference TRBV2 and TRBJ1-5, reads EPEVTQTPSHQVTQMGQEVILRCVPISNHLYFYWYRQILGQKVEFLVSFYNNEISEKSEIFDDQFSVERPDGSNFTLKIRSTKLEDSAMYFCASSQGGGQPQHFGDGTRLSIL.

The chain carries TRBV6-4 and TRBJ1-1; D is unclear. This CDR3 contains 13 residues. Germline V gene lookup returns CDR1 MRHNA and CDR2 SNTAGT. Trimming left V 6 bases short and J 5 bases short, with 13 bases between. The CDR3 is CASREGAKTEAFF. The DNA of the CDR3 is TGTGCCAGCAGGGAGGGTGCTAAGACTGAAGCTTTCTTT.

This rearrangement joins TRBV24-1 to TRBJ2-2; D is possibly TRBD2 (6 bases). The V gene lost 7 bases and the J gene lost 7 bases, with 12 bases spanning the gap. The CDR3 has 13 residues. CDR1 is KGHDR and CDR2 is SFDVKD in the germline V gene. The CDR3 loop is CATREGSIGELFF. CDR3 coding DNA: TGTGCCACCAGGGAGGGCTCGATCGGGGAGCTGTTTTTT.

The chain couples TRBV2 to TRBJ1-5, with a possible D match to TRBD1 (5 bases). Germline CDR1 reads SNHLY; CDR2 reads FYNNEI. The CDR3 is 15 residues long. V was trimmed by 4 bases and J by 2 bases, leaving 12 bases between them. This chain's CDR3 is CASSGAGLGNQPQHF. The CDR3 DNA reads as TGTGCCAGCAGTGGGGCAGGGTTGGGCAATCAGCCCCAGCATTTT.

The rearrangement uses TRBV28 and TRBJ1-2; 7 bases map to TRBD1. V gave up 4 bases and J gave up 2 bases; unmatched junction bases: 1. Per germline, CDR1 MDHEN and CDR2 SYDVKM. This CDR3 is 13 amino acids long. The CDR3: CASSSTGNYGYTF. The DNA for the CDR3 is TGTGCCAGCAGTTCGACAGGGAACTATGGCTACACCTTC.

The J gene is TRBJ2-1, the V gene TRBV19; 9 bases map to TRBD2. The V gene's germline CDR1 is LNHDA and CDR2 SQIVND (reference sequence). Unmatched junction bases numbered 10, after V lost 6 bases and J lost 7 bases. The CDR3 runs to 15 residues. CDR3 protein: CASRTVAGVGNEQFF. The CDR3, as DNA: TGTGCCAGTAGAACAGTAGCGGGAGTTGGGAATGAGCAGTTCTTC. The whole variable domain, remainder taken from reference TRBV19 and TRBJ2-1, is DGGITQSPKYLFRKEGQNVTLSCEQNLNHDAMYWYRQDPGQGLRLIYYSQIVNDFQKGDIAEGYSVSREKKESFPLTVTSAQKNPTAFYLCASRTVAGVGNEQFFGPGTRLTVL.

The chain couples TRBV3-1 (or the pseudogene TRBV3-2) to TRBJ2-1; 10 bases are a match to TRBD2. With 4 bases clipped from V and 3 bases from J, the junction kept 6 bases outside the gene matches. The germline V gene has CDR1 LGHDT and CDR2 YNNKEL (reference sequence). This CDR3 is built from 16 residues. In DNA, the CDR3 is TGTGCCAGCAGCCCCAAGCGGACTAGCGGCTACAATGAGCAGTTCTTC. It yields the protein CASSPKRTSGYNEQFF.

In DNA form, the CDR3 reads TGTGCCAGCAGACTAGCGGGGGAGGGAAGAGAGACCCAGTACTTC. This codes for CASRLAGEGRETQYF. This chain connects TRBV28 to TRBJ2-5, with 11 bases lining up with TRBD2. The CDR3 spans 15 residues. Per germline, CDR1 MDHEN and CDR2 SYDVKM. Losses at the gene ends were 6 bases for V and 4 bases for J; bases not matched to a gene: 7.

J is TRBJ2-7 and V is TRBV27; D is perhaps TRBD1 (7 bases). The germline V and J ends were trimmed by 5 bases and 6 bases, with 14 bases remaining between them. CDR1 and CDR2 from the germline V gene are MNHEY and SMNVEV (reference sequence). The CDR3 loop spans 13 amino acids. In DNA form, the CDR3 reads TGTGCCAGCAGTAGCCAGGGGGGTGGCGAGCAGTACTTC. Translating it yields CASSSQGGGEQYF.

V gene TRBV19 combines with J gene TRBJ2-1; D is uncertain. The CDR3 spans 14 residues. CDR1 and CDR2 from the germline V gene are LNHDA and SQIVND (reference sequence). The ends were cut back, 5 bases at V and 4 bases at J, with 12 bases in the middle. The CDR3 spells CASSGRGFYNEQFF. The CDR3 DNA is TGTGCCAGTAGTGGCCGCGGCTTTTACAATGAGCAGTTCTTC.